Shown below are 13 T cell receptor beta chains from a single sample sequenced in a study of shared clonotypes between healthy human individuals. Some clones are missing from TCRdb's copy, which holds only in-frame ones; the method was immunoSEQ multiplex PCR. Among about 1.1 million clones, about four fifths were seen once, and the ten largest hold 0.5% to 0.65%. Sequencing was carried out using memory CD4+ T cells from PBMCs. Subset specified: CD45RA-negative fraction. The receptors stem from a man between 18 and 35 years old in good health. Some clones in this sample may be carry-over from other donors' samples.

The chain links TRBV7-2 to TRBJ2-4; D gene uncertain. Trimming left V 1 base short and J 0 bases short, with 10 bases between. CDR3 length: 16 amino acids. CDR1 is SGHTA, CDR2 FQGNSA, per germline. The CDR3 sequence is CASSLVPNLAKNIQYF. In DNA, the CDR3 is TGTGCCAGCAGCTTAGTTCCCAATCTAGCCAAAAACATTCAGTACTTC.

The V gene is TRBV6-5, the J gene TRBJ1-2; possibly TRBD1 for D (6 bases). The germline V gene has CDR1 MNHEY and CDR2 SVGAGI. There are 15 residues in the CDR3. Trimming pared 2 bases from V and 4 bases from J, leaving 14 bases between. This chain's CDR3 is CASSYRLDRSYGYTF. The CDR3 region has the DNA TGTGCCAGCAGTTACCGTCTCGACAGGAGCTATGGCTACACCTTC.

V and J are TRBV28 and TRBJ2-1, with 7 bases that match TRBD1. The CDR3 runs 11 residues. The germline V gene encodes CDR1 MDHEN and CDR2 SYDVKM. The V segment lost 8 bases and the J segment 8 bases; nucleotides outside the gene matches: 3. The CDR3 region is CASSGTDEQFF. CDR3 bases: TGTGCCAGCTCCGGGACAGATGAGCAGTTCTTC.

The chain joins TRBV4-1 to TRBJ1-1; weak D call: TRBD1 (5 bases). The CDR3 spans 16 residues. Germline V CDR1 and CDR2: MGHRA, YSYEKL. Between the trimmed V and J ends, which lost 1 base and 11 bases, there was a span of 23 bases. The DNA of the CDR3 is TGCGCCAGCAGCCAAGGGGGTGAGCCGGGGACCCGGACGGCTTTCTTT. Amino acid sequence: CASSQGGEPGTRTAFF.

This chain links TRBV5-1 with TRBJ2-1; possibly TRBD1 for D (5 bases). This CDR3 is built from 15 residues. From germline, CDR1 is SGHRS and CDR2 YFSETQ. Between the trimmed V and J ends, which lost 4 bases and 3 bases, there was a span of 14 bases. The CDR3 here is CASSPMPDSYNEQFF. The CDR3 nucleotides are TGCGCCAGCAGCCCAATGCCCGACAGCTACAATGAGCAGTTCTTC.

The chain joins TRBV10-3 to TRBJ2-1; the match to TRBD1 covers 12 bases. V shed 0 bases and J 7 bases; nucleotides not matched to a gene: 7. The CDR3 runs to 17 residues. CDR1 and CDR2 (germline): ENHRY, SYGVKD. CDR3 amino acids: CAISESTGTGGRNEQFF. Here the CDR3 DNA reads TGTGCCATCAGTGAGTCTACCGGGACAGGGGGCAGGAATGAGCAGTTCTTC.

The chain employs TRBV5-6 and TRBJ2-6; no clear D gene. V dropped 4 bases and J dropped 0 bases, with 17 bases sitting between them. This CDR3 has 18 amino acids. CDR1 SGHDT and CDR2 YYEEEE come from the germline V gene. CDR3 amino acids: CASSLDRVGYSGANVLTF. CDR3 DNA sequence: TGTGCCAGCAGCCTAGACCGGGTGGGCTACTCTGGGGCCAACGTCCTGACTTTC. Full variable domain (remainder filled in from reference TRBV5-6 and TRBJ2-6): DAGVTQSPTHLIKTRGQQVTLRCSPKSGHDTVSWYQQALGQGPQFIFQYYEEEERQRGNFPDRFSGHQFPNYSSELNVNALLLGDSALYLCASSLDRVGYSGANVLTFGAGSRLTVL.

The chain combines TRBV15 with TRBJ1-4; TRBD1 is a possible D gene (5 bases). Looked up from germline, CDR1 is LNHNV and CDR2 is YYDKDF (reference sequence). The CDR3 runs 14 residues. Trimming removed 8 bases at V and 4 bases at J, with 14 bases between. CDR3 DNA sequence: TGTGCCACCGATAGGGGAGGACTTAATGAAAAACTGTTTTTT. Translated: CATDRGGLNEKLFF.

The J gene is TRBJ2-3, the V gene TRBV10-3; 8 nucleotides line up with TRBD2. Germline CDR1 ENHRY, CDR2 SYGVKD. The CDR3 has 16 amino acids. V gave up 2 bases and J gave up 4 bases; unmatched junction bases: 8. CDR3 protein: CAISETDGRDADTQYF. CDR3 DNA sequence: TGTGCCATCAGTGAGACTGACGGGAGGGATGCAGATACGCAGTATTTT.

This clone occurred once. The chain is built from TRBV5-6 and TRBJ2-7; 9 bases are a match to TRBD2. J was trimmed by 2 bases and V by 3 bases; bases with no gene match: 3. The CDR3 totals 14 residues. In germline, CDR1 is SGHDT, CDR2 YYEEEE. As DNA, the CDR3 is TGTGCCAGCAGCTCAGCGGGAGGAGCCTACGAGCAGTACTTC. Protein sequence: CASSSAGGAYEQYF.

This clone was counted once. The chain links TRBV27 to TRBJ1-1, with 8 bases matching TRBD1. CDR1 and CDR2 (germline): MNHEY, SMNVEV (reference sequence). This CDR3 spans 13 amino acids. With V trimmed by 4 bases and J by 10 bases, 8 bases remained unmatched. The CDR3 region is CASSSHPQGVAFF. CDR3 DNA sequence: TGTGCCAGCAGTTCTCATCCACAGGGGGTAGCTTTCTTT.

The CDR3 region has the DNA TGTGCCAGCTCACAATCCGGGATAAGCAATCAGCCCCAGCATTTT. It yields the protein CASSQSGISNQPQHF. The chain joins TRBV18 to TRBJ1-5; D is unclear. V was cut by 4 bases and J by 1 base, with 11 bases left in between. The CDR3 totals 15 residues. CDR1 is KGHSH and CDR2 is LQKENI in the germline V gene.

V gene TRBV7-9 combines with J gene TRBJ2-1; 7 nucleotides align to TRBD2. Losses at the gene ends were 5 bases for V and 0 bases for J; bases not matched to a gene: 4. CDR1 is SEHNR and CDR2 is FQNEAQ in the germline V gene (reference sequence). This CDR3 spans 15 amino acids. This CDR3 reads CASSRGEGSYNEQFF. The CDR3 DNA reads TGTGCCAGCAGCCGGGGGGAGGGCTCCTACAATGAGCAGTTCTTC.